This T cell receptor (beta chain) was captured in a study of cytomegalovirus exposure and HLA in healthy donors. Overall study findings and caveats: It was confirmed in vitro that a few of the CMV-associated chains were specific for CMV antigens. A later analysis linked a missense DCLRE1C variant to TCR beta V- and J-gene trimming.

This clone has just one count. Antigen: not known. CDR1 SGHTA and CDR2 FQGTGA come from the germline V gene. The ends lost 5 bases at V and 11 bases at J; junction bases unmatched: 13. The length of the CDR3 is 16 residues. The primer mix had 60 Vbeta and 13 Jbeta primers. Some clones are missing from TCRdb's copy, which holds only in-frame ones; the method was immunoSEQ multiplex PCR. The top ten hold roughly 3% of the sample, which has some 71,000 clones, 76% seen once. This receptor was taken from a man between 18 and 35 years old in good health and CMV-seronegative. Sequencing input: PBMCs. The chain is built from TRBV7-3 and TRBJ2-3; TRBD2 aligns across 13 bases. For the CDR3, the DNA is TGTGCCAGCAGCCTCACTAGCGGGGGGGCGTATGAGGTGCAGTATTTT. This gives the protein CASSLTSGGAYEVQYF.